This TCR beta chain was profiled in a study of blood T cell repertoires in COVID-19 (dated by TCRdb to 2018 to 2020). In terms of the full investigation: Samples from collaborators originated in the United States, Italy and Spain and spanned both the acute and convalescent phases of COVID-19. The material from the prospective study consisted of cDNA or gDNA derived from T cells, B-cell-depleted T cells, or PBMCs. The dataset comprised deeply sampled blood TCRbeta repertoires from subjects exposed to, actively infected with, or recovered from COVID-19. The repertoires were released in a freely available public database intended as a resource for research on the immune response to SARS-CoV-2. The samples were drawn from two sources: the first 160 participants of the ongoing ImmuneRACE study, and 1,200 or so subjects contributed by 6 global collaborators. Nearly every sample came with metadata listing a de-identified subject ID, COVID-19 status, age in years and sex. HLA class I and class II types, where available, came from metadata supplied by the sample provider rather than from assay-based typing. Summary of the overall study and its limitations: The amount of clinical and demographic metadata varied by source and participant and was provided uncurated.

Taken from cysteine to phenylalanine, the CDR3 has 16 residues. The DNA shown is the 48-base CDR3, in frame from base 1. CDR1 is given as SGHNT and CDR2 as YYREEE, both from the germline V gene (reference sequence). Trimming takes 4 bases from V and 1 base from J, and the germline ends sit 14 bases apart. Each collaborating institution followed its own protocols to collect whole blood in K2EDTA tubes. Collaborator samples were shipped for TCRbeta analysis as frozen whole blood, isolated PBMCs, or DNA extracted from either sample type. The immunoSEQ Assay, a bias-controlled multiplex PCR, was used to amplify TCRbeta CDR3 regions from genomic DNA. Per the source publication's procedure: The number of nucleated cells in each sample was estimated by amplification of reference gene primers within the assay. Sequence reads were collapsed and filtered to measure the absolute abundance of every unique TCRbeta CDR3 rearrangement. For each sample, productive Simpson clonality was calculated as the square root of Simpson's diversity index across productive rearrangements. TCRdb holds this immuneACCESS table with in-frame rearrangements only. Some clones are missing; in checked studies, unresolved V genes explain under half, and the rest has no known cause. That table gives V, J and clone size, and the DNA gave D and trimming. This sample is represented by about 80,000 clones; almost 85% of them were singletons. The ten largest account for 10% to 15% of the sample.

To note about this clone: It lacks a known antigen. The input lacks base qualities; no much larger clone sits a single base away.

The sequence was obtained from a man older than 75 with acute or convalescent COVID-19. The chain was built from TRBV5-4 and TRBJ2-2; TRBD2 is possibly the D segment (6 matching bases). The material sequenced was peripheral blood. The CDR3 amino acid sequence is: CASSPMSGQNTGELFF. The bases are TGTGCCAGCAGCCCGATGAGCGGGCAGAACACCGGGGAGCTGTTTTTT.